This T cell receptor beta chain was profiled in a study of beta chain features in type 1 diabetes. The germline gives CDR1 MNHEY, CDR2 SMNVEV (reference sequence). After removal of 5 bases from V and 9 bases from J, the junction contained 9 bases not matched to a gene. CDR3 length: 15 amino acids. Study-level points and caveats: For Type 1 diabetes patients, all four CD4+ subsets carried TCRB CDR3s that were moderately but significantly shorter.

As regards this clone: No antigen is known for it.

cDNA synthesis used the whole RNA isolate, giving expressed TCRB sequences. Regulatory, naive and central memory T cell samples averaged approximately 3.4 million reads. The method was immunoSEQ multiplex PCR; TCRdb's version includes in-frame clones alone and lacks a portion of them. In the table there are about 710,000 clones, roughly an eighth of which are singletons. This TCR came from a man aged 18-30 years with type 1 diabetes. This rearrangement joins TRBV27 to TRBJ1-6, with TRBD1 identical over 8 bases. Input material: naive CD4+ T cells from blood. The CDR3 is CASSSRQGLSSPLHF. DNA for the CDR3: TGTGCCAGCAGTAGTAGACAGGGGTTGAGTTCACCCCTCCACTTT.